The TCR beta chain described here comes from a study of T-cell memory formation after mild COVID-19 (dated by TCRdb to about 2021). With regard to the full study: TCR sequence clusters from the two donors were found to be largely donor specific. T-cell clones expanding and contracting after mild COVID-19 in a couple of donors were tracked by longitudinal TCRalpha and TCRbeta repertoire sequencing. The cohort was made up of two young adult volunteers, one female and one male, who were previously healthy.

As to this clonotype: Its cognate antigen has yet to be identified. Per-nucleotide qualities are absent, and no much larger clonotype sits a single base away.

Ficoll-Paque density gradient centrifugation was the method used to isolate PBMCs. Study-level results and caveats: Balanced CD4/CD8 phenotypes were observed for clones contracting from day 15 to 85, whereas a bias towards CD4+ was observed for a second wave of clones expanding from day 15 to 37. Only a couple of mild cases were covered by the study, and larger cohorts that include severe cases with pre-infection samples were considered necessary. Contracting CD4+ clones appeared mostly in the CM and EM memory subsets, whereas CD8+ clones were enriched in EMRA. SARS-CoV-2 specificity was not confirmed for the second-wave clones peaking on day 37. Some responding clones were detected in pre-infection memory, which suggested that pre-existing cross-reactive memory T cells had joined the SARS-CoV-2 response.

CDR1 and CDR2 (MNHEY, SVGEGT) derive from the germline V gene. Measured from the cysteine to the phenylalanine, the CDR3 is 17 residues long. The sequence is cut down to CDR3 DNA, 51 bases in frame from base 1. Trimming takes 1 base off V and 7 bases off J; junction bases not matched to a gene: 8. Sequencing relied on an Illumina NovaSeq 6000. TCRalpha and TCRbeta cDNA libraries were constructed by 5'RACE with constant-segment primers, with sample barcodes and unique molecular identifiers being introduced. Trizol reagent was used to extract RNA from every sample. Amplification of the libraries took two PCR steps, and the second step added a second sample barcode plus Illumina TruSeq adapters. The libraries were sequenced on an Illumina NovaSeq using 2 x 150 bp paired-end reads. The study's processing was this. Demultiplexing of reads and collapsing into UMI-guided consensus sequences were performed with migec v1.2.7. Using mixcr v2.1.11, the UMI consensuses were aligned to TRA and TRB V and J templates and assembled into clonotypes. Expanded or contracted clonotypes were those called significant by both edgeR and NoisET, with noise models trained on biological replicates. For edgeR calls, the thresholds were a false discovery rate-adjusted p below 0.01 and a log2 fold-change of 1. As an exploratory analysis of dynamics, max-normalized trajectories of the 1000 most abundant clonotypes were examined by PCA with hierarchical clustering. The CD4 or CD8 phenotype of responding clones was assigned using the separately sequenced CD4+ and CD8+ repertoires. TCRdb reprocessing: public reads trimmed at Q25 with fastp, clones called with MiXCR, in-frame beta chains kept. Rows matching on CDR3 protein sequence are summarized as one entry with the most common DNA and genes. The V and J calls here are based on TCRdb, not the publication. The sample includes some 64,000 distinct CDR3 sequences, with roughly 9.9% observed a single time. The leading ten clones occupy 1.1% of the sample.

Sample: PBMCs or a T cell subset sorted from them (not recorded which). The receptor's source is a man aged 18 to 30 who had mild COVID-19 (a few samples of this study predate the infection). The sample titles of this study are shuffled in the database, so cell type and time point are left out; the donor was told from shared clones. The chain is encoded by TRBV6-2 or TRBV6-3 joined to TRBJ2-2; TRBD1 aligns with 11 central bases. The CDR3 reads as follows: CASSYWLRTGGYGELFF. In nucleotides, the sequence is TGTGCCAGCAGTTACTGGCTCAGGACAGGGGGCTACGGGGAGCTGTTTTTT.